The 32 T cell receptor beta chains given below trace back to one sample, sequenced in a study of cytomegalovirus exposure and HLA in healthy donors (dated by TCRdb to about 2017). The receptor library was made with the immunoSEQ multiplex PCR assay. The multiplex PCR relied on a mix of 60 forward primers for TCR Vbeta segments and 13 reverse primers for TCR Jbeta segments. TCRdb carries this immuneACCESS record with in-frame sequences only. Its versions omit some clonotypes, under half of them owing to an unresolved V gene in the studies checked, with the rest unexplained. The sample table lists about 130,000 clones, more than 80% of them with a count of one. Jointly, the top ten make up over 2.5% of the sample. The sample taken for sequencing was PBMCs. All receptors come from a male donor in good health and CMV-seronegative.

In the case of this clone: The junction departs from the called germline gene at one end, perhaps through a read error. The chain has TRBV7-9 and TRBJ2-6; TRBD1 matches 8 bases. The CDR3 covers 16 residues. Germline CDR1 reads SEHNR; CDR2 reads FQNEAQ (reference sequence). CDR3 region: CASSLWTGSGANGLTF. The CDR3 DNA follows: TGTGCCAGCAGCTTATGGACAGGGTCCGGGGCCAACGGCCTGACTTTC.

The V gene is TRBV4-1, the J gene TRBJ2-2; 10 bases align to TRBD2. Germline CDR1 and CDR2: MGHRA and YSYEKL. V lost 1 base, J lost 0 bases, and 8 bases stayed unmatched. CDR3 length: 19 residues. CDR3 protein: CASSQGATSGFPNTGELFF. In DNA form, the CDR3 reads TGCGCCAGCAGCCAAGGGGCGACTAGCGGGTTCCCGAACACCGGGGAGCTGTTTTTT.

The rearrangement joins TRBV7-6 to TRBJ2-1; 7 nucleotides align to TRBD1. This CDR3 comprises 15 residues. V shed 5 bases and J 3 bases; nucleotides not matched to a gene: 7. From germline, CDR1 is SGHVS and CDR2 FNYEAQ. The DNA for the CDR3 is TGTGCCAGCAGCCCCGGGACAGCCCTCTACAATGAGCAGTTCTTC. Encoded protein: CASSPGTALYNEQFF.

The rearrangement joins TRBV10-2 to TRBJ1-1; D perhaps matches TRBD1 (5 bases). CDR3 size: 15 residues. Germline assignment: CDR1 WSHSY and CDR2 SAAADI. V shed 3 bases and J shed 1 base, with 12 bases lying between them. CDR3 sequence reads: CASSDAREGNTEAFF. CDR3 bases: TGCGCCAGCAGTGACGCCAGGGAGGGGAACACTGAAGCTTTCTTT.

The genes are TRBV13 and TRBJ1-2, with TRBD1 identical over 7 bases. The CDR3 has 14 amino acids. The germline gives CDR1 PRHDT, CDR2 FYEKMQ (reference sequence). Unmatched junction bases numbered 7, after V lost 4 bases and J lost 5 bases. In DNA, the CDR3 is TGTGCCAGCAGCTCCCGACAGGGTCCTTATGGCTACACCTTC. The encoded protein is CASSSRQGPYGYTF.

The V call is TRBV15, the J call TRBJ2-1; TRBD1 might be the D (7 bases). With 4 bases removed from V and 0 bases from J, the gap between germline ends came to 16 bases. The CDR3 runs 17 residues. Germline CDR1 LNHNV, CDR2 YYDKDF (reference sequence). CDR3 sequence (DNA): TGTGCCACCAGCATACCCGCGGAGGGGGCCTCCTACAATGAGCAGTTCTTC. Its protein product is CATSIPAEGASYNEQFF.

The rearrangement links TRBV5-4 to TRBJ1-1; no firm D call. Germline CDR1 and CDR2: SGHNT and YYREEE (reference sequence). V was shortened by 4 bases and J by 2 bases, with 15 bases between the two germline ends. The CDR3 loop spans 15 amino acids. The CDR3: CASSPSRGLNTEAFF. The CDR3 DNA reads TGTGCCAGCAGCCCAAGCCGCGGACTAAACACTGAAGCTTTCTTT.

This chain connects TRBV10-3 to TRBJ1-2, with 7 positions matching TRBD1. Germline values: CDR1 ENHRY, CDR2 SYGVKD. Unmatched junction bases numbered 6, after V lost 4 bases and J lost 7 bases. There are 13 residues in the CDR3. CDR3: CAISVKGAGGYTF. Written as DNA, the CDR3 is TGTGCCATCAGTGTTAAGGGGGCCGGTGGCTACACCTTC.

This clone was counted a few times. The chain links TRBV12-5 to TRBJ1-1, with D perhaps matching TRBD1 (5 bases). The CDR3 is 17 amino acids. V was cut by 0 bases and J by 1 base, with 15 bases left in between. Germline CDR1 and CDR2: LGHNT and FRNRAP. The CDR3 loop is CASGLVTLRGGNTEAFF. The CDR3 nucleotides are TGTGCTAGTGGTTTGGTAACTCTAAGGGGCGGGAACACTGAAGCTTTCTTT.

This clone was seen more than once but under ten times. CDR3 sequence (DNA): TGTGCCAGCAGGGGGACAGGGTCCACCGGGGAGCTGTTTTTT. Translation: CASRGTGSTGELFF. The chain combines TRBV11-2 with TRBJ2-2; 9 bases agree with TRBD1. The CDR3 is 14 residues long. In germline, CDR1 is SGHAT, CDR2 FQNNGV. The V and J ends lost 6 bases and 4 bases, in that order; junction bases with no gene match: 3.

This clone appeared once. V and J are TRBV10-2 and TRBJ2-3; D is ambiguous. The length of the CDR3 is 15 residues. Trimming removed 3 bases from V and 2 bases from J, with 12 bases in between. Germline loops: CDR1 WSHSY, CDR2 SAAADI. The CDR3 DNA reads as TGCGCCAGCAGTGATGATGACTTATACACAGATACGCAGTATTTT. Its translation: CASSDDDLYTDTQYF.

V gene TRBV30 combines with J gene TRBJ2-2; TRBD1 aligns across 7 bases. From germline, CDR1 is GTSNPN and CDR2 SVGIG (reference sequence). The CDR3 covers 12 residues. CDR3 sequence: CAHVGGAGELFF. The CDR3 bases are TGTGCGCACGTAGGGGGCGCCGGGGAGCTGTTTTTT.

The chain uses TRBV5-1 and TRBJ2-5; 12 bases are a match to TRBD2. The last part of the DNA fits TRBJ2-7 better; the J call may be wrong. The CDR3 spans 16 residues. Germline V gives CDR1 SGHRS, CDR2 YFSETQ. CDR3 in DNA: TGCGCCAGCAGCCGACGGACGACTAGCGGGAGCTACGAGCAGTACTTC. It is translated as CASSRRTTSGSYEQYF.

The chain has TRBV7-9 and TRBJ1-5; possible D gene TRBD1, 5 bases. V was shortened by 5 bases and J by 5 bases, with 16 bases between the two germline ends. Germline V gives CDR1 SEHNR, CDR2 FQNEAQ (reference sequence). CDR3 length: 15 residues. CDR3 protein: CASSRAGGVYQPQHF. CDR3 DNA sequence: TGTGCCAGCAGCCGGGCGGGAGGGGTTTATCAGCCCCAGCATTTT. The variable domain in full, completed from reference TRBV7-9 and TRBJ1-5, reads DTGVSQNPRHKITKRGQNVTFRCDPISEHNRLYWYRQTLGQGPEFLTYFQNEAQLEKSRLLSDRFSAERPKGSFSTLEIQRTEQGDSAMYLCASSRAGGVYQPQHFGDGTRLSIL.

This chain joins TRBV19 and TRBJ2-2, with 10 nucleotides matching TRBD1. The CDR3 extends over 16 amino acids. The V gene end was trimmed by 5 bases and the J gene end by 3 bases; junction bases not matched to a gene: 6. CDR1 is LNHDA, CDR2 SQIVND, per germline (reference sequence). The CDR3 here is CASSPRQGADTGELFF. The CDR3 DNA follows: TGTGCCAGTAGTCCCCGACAGGGGGCTGACACCGGGGAGCTGTTTTTT.

Of note for this clone: A junction boundary mismatches the germline segment, possibly from a read error. The rearrangement links TRBV7-6 to TRBJ2-6, with D maybe TRBD1 (5 bases). The CDR3 covers 15 residues. The germline V gene has CDR1 SGHVS and CDR2 FNYEAQ. The CDR3 DNA is TGTGCCAGCAGCTTATCAGGGTCTGGGGCCAACGGCCTGACTTTC. Amino acid sequence: CASSLSGSGANGLTF.

The chain joins TRBV7-8 to TRBJ1-5, with D perhaps matching TRBD1 (6 bases). The CDR3 sequence is 17 residues long. Germline CDR1 and CDR2: SGHVS and FQNEAQ. Trimming pared 3 bases from V and 0 bases from J, leaving 15 bases between. This CDR3 reads CASSLVRMGASNQPQHF. The DNA of the CDR3 is TGTGCCAGCAGCTTGGTCAGGATGGGGGCTAGCAATCAGCCCCAGCATTTT.

The J gene is TRBJ1-1, the V gene TRBV5-1; 8 bases agree with TRBD1. This CDR3 has 14 amino acids. V gave up 4 bases and J gave up 3 bases; unmatched junction bases: 5. Germline CDR1 is SGHRS and CDR2 is YFSETQ. The CDR3 coding sequence is TGCGCCAGCAGCGCAGGGGGCGGTGACACTGAAGCTTTCTTT. Translating it yields CASSAGGGDTEAFF.

This sequence joins TRBV10-1 and TRBJ2-7, with D perhaps matching TRBD2 (6 bases). Trimming took 0 bases from V and 2 from J, leaving 8 bases between them. The germline V gene has CDR1 WNHNN and CDR2 SYGVQD (reference sequence). The CDR3 has 14 residues. The CDR3 bases are TGCGCCAGCAGTGAGTCCCGGGGGACCTACGAGCAGTACTTC. Residues: CASSESRGTYEQYF.

This clone has a handful of counts. The chain is built from TRBV27 and TRBJ2-5; TRBD1 matches 7 bases. From germline, CDR1 is MNHEY and CDR2 SMNVEV (reference sequence). The CDR3 sequence is 14 residues long. V was clipped by 2 bases and J by 5 bases; unmatched bases: 5. The CDR3 bases are TGTGCCAGCAGTTTACGCCTAGGGGGCGAGACCCAGTACTTC. This translates into CASSLRLGGETQYF.

The rearrangement joins TRBV7-8 to TRBJ1-5; unclear D gene. The germline CDR1 and CDR2 sequences are SGHVS and FQNEAQ. The CDR3 length is 17 residues. V dropped 5 bases and J dropped 2 bases, with 19 bases sitting between them. DNA of the CDR3: TGTGCCAGCAGCCCGTTAAACCAGAGGGCAGGCAATCAGCCCCAGCATTTT. Amino acid sequence: CASSPLNQRAGNQPQHF.

This clone appeared once. This chain links TRBV18 with TRBJ2-1, with D perhaps TRBD1 (5 bases). This CDR3 has 16 residues. From germline, CDR1 is KGHSH and CDR2 LQKENI. Trimming took off 4 bases at V and 5 bases at J, with 18 bases between the two ends. Here the CDR3 reads CASSRKGELNDNEQFF. Here the CDR3 DNA reads TGTGCCAGCTCACGTAAAGGGGAATTGAACGACAATGAGCAGTTCTTC.

This sequence joins TRBV19 and TRBJ2-3, with 7 bases aligning to TRBD2. Germline values: CDR1 LNHDA, CDR2 SQIVND (reference sequence). With 7 bases clipped from V and 6 bases from J, the junction kept 13 bases outside the gene matches. This CDR3 comprises 15 residues. CDR3 sequence reads: CASTEHPSGTDTQYF. CDR3 coding DNA: TGTGCCAGTACCGAACACCCTAGCGGTACGGATACGCAGTATTTT.

This chain uses TRBV11-2 with TRBJ2-7; the match to TRBD1 covers 8 bases. The trim removed 1 base at V and 4 bases at J, leaving 3 bases unmatched. The CDR3 is made up of 14 amino acids. Germline V lookup: CDR1 SGHAT, CDR2 FQNNGV. The CDR3 DNA sequence: TGTGCCAGCAGCTTAGCAGGGGGCGATTACGAGCAGTACTTC. As protein: CASSLAGGDYEQYF.

The rearrangement joins TRBV11-2 to TRBJ2-1, with a possible D match to TRBD2 (5 bases). The CDR3 is 14 amino acids. Trimming left V 3 bases short and J 8 bases short, with 14 bases between. Germline V gene lookup returns CDR1 SGHAT and CDR2 FQNNGV. The CDR3 is CASSLEEVRDEQFF. The CDR3 bases are TGTGCCAGCAGCTTGGAGGAGGTGCGCGATGAGCAGTTCTTC.

The rearrangement uses TRBV10-3 and TRBJ2-5; 8 bases fit TRBD2. The germline gives CDR1 ENHRY, CDR2 SYGVKD. V was pared by 6 bases and J by 5 bases, with 14 bases of the junction left unmatched. CDR3 length equals 16 residues. CDR3 protein: CAIRADGLADRETQYF. CDR3 nucleotide sequence: TGTGCCATCAGGGCCGATGGACTAGCCGATCGGGAGACCCAGTACTTC.

The rearrangement links TRBV5-1 to TRBJ2-1, with 7 bases matching TRBD2. The CDR3 is 15 residues long. CDR1 is SGHRS, CDR2 YFSETQ, per germline. J gave up 9 bases and V 0 bases, and 9 bases lay outside the gene matches. The CDR3 is CASSLDGGGIGEQFF. Written as DNA, the CDR3 is TGCGCCAGCAGCTTGGACGGCGGGGGAATCGGTGAGCAGTTCTTC.

This chain uses TRBV9 with TRBJ1-2, with 7 positions matching TRBD1. The CDR3 totals 16 residues. J lost 4 bases, V lost 1 base, and 10 bases had no gene match. The germline gives CDR1 SGDLS, CDR2 YYNGEE. CDR3 bases: TGTGCCAGCAGCGTATTCGACAAAACAGGGGCCTATGGCTACACCTTC. This translates into CASSVFDKTGAYGYTF.

This clone was counted a single time. The V gene is TRBV2, the J gene TRBJ2-5; D unresolved. In germline, CDR1 is SNHLY, CDR2 FYNNEI. The CDR3 contains 13 residues. The germline V and J ends were trimmed by 6 bases and 1 base, with 9 bases remaining between them. DNA of the CDR3: TGTGCCAGCAGCGGCCGCGGCCAAGAGACCCAGTACTTC. As protein: CASSGRGQETQYF.

This clone was picked up a small number of times. The rearrangement joins TRBV19 to TRBJ1-2; 9 nucleotides match TRBD1. Trimming cost V 5 bases and J 8 bases; bases outside gene matches: 18. The CDR3 has 17 amino acids. Germline CDR1 is LNHDA and CDR2 is SQIVND (reference sequence). CDR3 sequence (DNA): TGTGCCAGTAGTTTGTCGGGGACAGGGCGTTTGGTACGGGGCTACACCTTC. This translates into CASSLSGTGRLVRGYTF. The full variable domain, its missing parts supplied by reference TRBV19 and TRBJ1-2, is DGGITQSPKYLFRKEGQNVTLSCEQNLNHDAMYWYRQDPGQGLRLIYYSQIVNDFQKGDIAEGYSVSREKKESFPLTVTSAQKNPTAFYLCASSLSGTGRLVRGYTFGSGTRLTVV.

The chain recombines TRBV4-3 with TRBJ2-5; 7 bases agree with TRBD1. Unmatched junction bases numbered 5, after V lost 3 bases and J lost 4 bases. In germline, CDR1 is LGHNA, CDR2 YSLEER. This CDR3 has 14 residues. The CDR3 DNA is TGCGCCAGCAGCCATTGGGACAGACCAGAGACCCAGTACTTC. It is translated as CASSHWDRPETQYF.

The rearrangement joins TRBV15 to TRBJ2-7; TRBD1 might be the D (6 bases). Germline V gives CDR1 LNHNV, CDR2 YYDKDF (reference sequence). The CDR3 is 14 residues long. Trimming removed 1 base from V and 2 bases from J, with 9 bases in between. The CDR3 region is CATSRGDTPYEQYF. The CDR3 DNA is TGTGCCACCAGCAGAGGGGACACCCCCTACGAGCAGTACTTC. Looking up the rest from reference TRBV15 and TRBJ2-7 gives the full variable domain: DAMVIQNPRYQVTQFGKPVTLSCSQTLNHNVMYWYQQKSSQAPKLLFHYYDKDFNNEADTPDNFQSRRPNTSFCFLDIRSPGLGDTAMYLCATSRGDTPYEQYFGPGTRLTVT.